The 19 T cell receptor beta chains reported below all come from one sample, sequenced in a study of read filtering for tumor transcriptome and immune sequencing. Molecular barcoded adaptors covering alpha/delta and beta/gamma chains were used on roughly 400 ng RNA. In TCRdb, the reads were re-called with MiXCR into one record per CDR3 protein. Of about 57,000 distinct CDR3 sequences in the sample, approximately 22% were seen once. Sequenced input: a population of CD138-negative cells sorted from bone marrow. The receptors shown here come from a donor aged 40 or over with multiple myeloma.

This clonotype appeared many times. The V and J genes are TRBV12-3 or TRBV12-4 and TRBJ1-2; no clear D. Deletions cut 6 bases from V and 6 bases from J, with 17 bases between. The CDR3 contains 14 residues. For the CDR3, the DNA is TGTGCCAGCAGATTCGGATCGGCCATAAATGGCTACACCTTC. Its translation: CASRFGSAINGYTF.

This clonotype was found many times. The V call is TRBV10-2, the J call TRBJ2-4; no firm D call. The CDR3 runs to 16 residues. Germline lookup yields CDR1 WSHSY and CDR2 SAAADI. Deletions cut 0 bases from V and 6 bases from J, with 15 bases between. The CDR3 region is CASSESSPTPRNIQYF. CDR3 bases: TGCGCCAGCAGTGAGTCGTCCCCTACGCCGAGAAACATTCAGTACTTC.

The DNA for the CDR3 is TGTGCCAGTAGTGTACTCTTCCCTGGCGGGGTCCTGAGTGAGCAGTTCTTC. Protein product: CASSVLFPGGVLSEQFF. The chain recombines TRBV19 with TRBJ2-1; a possible D gene is TRBD2 (6 bases). The CDR3 is 17 amino acids. Trimming left V 5 bases short and J 9 bases short, with 26 bases between. In germline, CDR1 is LNHDA, CDR2 SQIVND (reference sequence).

This clonotype was observed many times. A read error may produce the germline difference seen at one junction end. This chain connects TRBV20-1 to TRBJ2-1; TRBD2 might be the D (5 bases). The germline V gene encodes CDR1 DFQATT and CDR2 SNEGSKA (reference sequence). The CDR3 is 15 residues long. The CDR3 bases are TGCAGTGCAAGAGGGCCCCAACTGTTCTCACGGGAGCAGTTCTTC. It codes for CSARGPQLFSREQFF.

This clonotype was seen more than once but under ten times. V and J are TRBV6-5 and TRBJ2-5; possibly TRBD1 for D (5 bases). Germline CDR1 MNHEY, CDR2 SVGAGI. V shed 10 bases and J shed 0 bases, with 9 bases lying between them. This CDR3 has 12 amino acids. The CDR3 loop reads CATADNQETQYF. CDR3 in DNA: TGTGCCACCGCGGACAACCAAGAGACCCAGTACTTC.

The gene calls are TRBV9 and TRBJ2-1; TRBD2 might be the D (6 bases). Trimming removed 4 bases from V and 7 bases from J, with 18 bases in between. Germline CDR1 and CDR2: SGDLS and YYNGEE. The length of the CDR3 is 15 residues. CDR3 nucleotide sequence: TGTGCCAGCAGCTCCTGGGGGGAGTTAGGGAATGAGCAGTTCTTC. Its translation: CASSSWGELGNEQFF.

This clonotype was picked up many times. The chain carries TRBV24-1 and TRBJ2-1; 8 bases match TRBD2. V shed 0 bases, J shed 12 bases, and the junction held 12 bases outside the gene matches. The germline gives CDR1 KGHDR, CDR2 SFDVKD. The CDR3 contains 16 residues. The CDR3 here is CATSDLMLAGTYRQFF. The CDR3 region has the DNA TGTGCCACCAGTGATTTGATGTTAGCGGGGACTTATAGGCAGTTCTTC.

In its sample, this clonotype was seen many times. This sequence joins TRBV5-1 and TRBJ1-6; D might be TRBD1 (5 bases). Germline values: CDR1 SGHRS, CDR2 YFSETQ. V lost 0 bases, J lost 5 bases, and 12 bases lay in between. This CDR3 spans 16 amino acids. In DNA, the CDR3 is TGCGCCAGCAGCTTGGAACAGCCGGGGGATAATTCACCCCTCCACTTT. This encodes CASSLEQPGDNSPLHF.

The sample holds a few counts of this clonotype. This likely came from a read error, as a far larger clone is one base away. The chain is built from TRBV7-2 and TRBJ2-7; D is undetermined. The CDR3 spans 12 residues. CDR1 is SGHTA and CDR2 is FQGNSA in the germline V gene. Between the trimmed V and J ends, which lost 4 bases and 2 bases, there was a span of 6 bases. The CDR3 sequence is CASSSDAYEQYF. The CDR3 nucleotides read TGTGCCAGCAGCTCCGACGCCTACGAGCAGTACTTC.

This clonotype appeared many times. CDR3 protein: CSVLGQGGEKLFF. DNA of the CDR3: TGCAGCGTCCTCGGGCAGGGAGGTGAAAAACTGTTTTTT. The rearrangement uses TRBV29-1 and TRBJ1-4; the D gene is possibly TRBD1 (5 bases). The CDR3 is 13 amino acids. Germline CDR1 and CDR2: SQVTM and ANQGSEA. V lost 6 bases to trimming and J lost 7 bases, with 15 bases between them. The whole variable domain, remainder taken from reference TRBV29-1 and TRBJ1-4, is SAVISQKPSRDICQRGTSLTIQCQVDSQVTMMFWYRQQPGQSLTLIATANQGSEATYESGFVIDKFPISRPNLTFSTLTVSNMSPEDSSIYLCSVLGQGGEKLFFGSGTQLSVL.

As for this clonotype: Possible read error: a much larger clone is one base away. The chain links TRBV3-1 to TRBJ2-5; D is possibly TRBD1 (6 bases). Germline V CDR1 and CDR2: LGHDT, YNNKEL (reference sequence). V lost 4 bases to trimming and J lost 2 bases, with 14 bases between them. The CDR3 length is 15 residues. CDR3 in DNA: TGTGCCAGCAGCCCACAGGGAACCTTACAAGAGACCCAGTACTTC. It specifies CASSPQGTLQETQYF.

This clonotype was seen ten or more times. The rearrangement uses TRBV6-6 and TRBJ2-3, with 8 bases that match TRBD1. CDR3 length: 15 residues. Germline CDR1 is MNHNY and CDR2 is SVGAGI (reference sequence). With V trimmed by 6 bases and J by 3 bases, 8 bases remained unmatched. CDR3 sequence (DNA): TGTGCCAGCAGACTGACAGGGGATAGGACAGATACGCAGTATTTT. Protein product: CASRLTGDRTDTQYF.

The chain uses TRBV27 and TRBJ2-2, with unresolved D. CDR3 size: 14 residues. Looked up from germline, CDR1 is MNHEY and CDR2 is SMNVEV (reference sequence). The CDR3 DNA sequence: TGTATCAGCAGTCCCGGGCTGGGCACCGGGGAGCTGTTTTTT. Translating gives CISSPGLGTGELFF.

This clonotype occurred many times. The V and J genes are TRBV20-1 and TRBJ1-6, with unresolved D. The CDR3 totals 12 residues. The germline V gene encodes CDR1 DFQATT and CDR2 SNEGSKA (reference sequence). The V end lost 1 base, the J end lost 8 bases, and 6 bases lay between the germline ends. The CDR3 reads CSARAPDSPLHF. The DNA of the CDR3 is TGCAGTGCTAGAGCGCCCGATTCACCCCTCCACTTT.

Many counts were recorded for this clonotype. The rearrangement links TRBV11-3 to TRBJ2-2; the D gene could be TRBD1 or TRBD2 (5 bases each). The CDR3 is made up of 15 amino acids. V was trimmed by 3 bases and J by 3 bases, leaving 11 bases between them. The germline gives CDR1 SGHNT, CDR2 YENEEA. CDR3 in amino acids: CASSFLGTDTGELFF. In DNA, the CDR3 is TGTGCCAGCAGCTTTCTGGGGACCGACACCGGGGAGCTGTTTTTT.

In its sample, this clonotype was seen many times. This chain uses TRBV5-1 with TRBJ2-3; no clear D gene. The CDR3 has 15 amino acids. The V gene's germline CDR1 is SGHRS and CDR2 YFSETQ. V was pared by 3 bases and J by 5 bases, with 16 bases between. The CDR3 sequence is CASSSQGTLGDTQYF. The CDR3 DNA follows: TGCGCCAGCAGCTCTCAAGGTACTTTAGGAGATACGCAGTATTTT.

The table lists this clonotype with a few counts. This chain's CDR3 is CASSHRSVQRLAGAPDTQYF. DNA of the CDR3: TGTGCCAGCAGCCACAGATCCGTACAGCGACTAGCGGGAGCTCCAGATACGCAGTATTTT. This rearrangement joins TRBV14 to TRBJ2-3; 12 bases line up with TRBD2. V was pared by 3 bases and J by 4 bases, with 17 bases of the junction left unmatched. Per germline, CDR1 SGHDN and CDR2 FVKESK. This CDR3 is built from 20 residues.

This clonotype was counted ten times or more. The chain couples TRBV5-1 to TRBJ2-3; TRBD2 is a possible D gene (5 bases). This CDR3 is built from 15 residues. Looked up from germline, CDR1 is SGHRS and CDR2 is YFSETQ. The V end lost 4 bases, the J end lost 2 bases, and 14 bases lay between the germline ends. The CDR3 spells CASSGQPGITDTQYF. The CDR3 DNA follows: TGCGCCAGCAGCGGTCAGCCGGGGATCACAGATACGCAGTATTTT.

V usage is TRBV19 and J usage is TRBJ2-5, with a possible D match to TRBD1 (6 bases). Germline V gene sequence: CDR1 LNHDA, CDR2 SQIVND (reference sequence). The CDR3 is made up of 14 amino acids. Trimming cost V 7 bases and J 4 bases, with 16 bases left between them. The CDR3 sequence: CASTAGQNRETQYF. The CDR3 DNA sequence: TGTGCCAGTACGGCCGGACAGAATCGAGAGACCCAGTACTTC.